This T cell receptor (beta chain) is from a study of Ad26.COV2.S vaccination and SARS-CoV-2 variants. Study-wide findings and caveats: Substantial breadth was reported for post-vaccination spike-specific CD8+ and CD4+ T cells.

Measured with immunoSEQ multiplex PCR; TCRdb has only the in-frame clones, and not every one. The table records about 320,000 clones, 85% to 90% of them present only once. Treatment given: around 19 received Ad26.COV2.S at low or high dose, single or two shots; several received placebo; per-sample allocation not given. Samples analyzed were those drawn on day 63 after the first vaccine or placebo injection. CDR3 length: 16 residues. Germline CDR1 is GTSNPN and CDR2 is SVGIG (reference sequence). Regarding this clone: What it binds is unknown. An end of the junction does not agree with germline; a read error may underlie this. The sample carries other DNA sequences with the same CDR3.

The rearrangement uses TRBV30 and TRBJ1-3; no firm D call. This clonotype was sampled from a person aged 18-65 years who received the Ad26.COV2.S COVID-19 vaccine or a placebo. The material sequenced was peripheral blood, taken in a trial of Ad26.COV2.S vaccine versus placebo. In nucleotides, the CDR3 is TGTGCCTGGAGTGTACAACAGATTAAATCTGGAAATACCATATATTTT. Its protein is CAWSVQQIKSGNTIYF.